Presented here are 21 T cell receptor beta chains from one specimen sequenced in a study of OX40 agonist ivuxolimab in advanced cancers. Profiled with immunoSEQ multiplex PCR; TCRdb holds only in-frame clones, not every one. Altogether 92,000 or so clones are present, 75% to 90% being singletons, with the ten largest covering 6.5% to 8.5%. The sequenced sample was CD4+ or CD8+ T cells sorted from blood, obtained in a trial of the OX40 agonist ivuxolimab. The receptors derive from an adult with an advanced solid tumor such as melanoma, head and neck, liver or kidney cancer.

CDR3 loop: CASSQDLTGGVNEQYF. In DNA form, the CDR3 reads TGTGCCAGCAGCCAAGATTTAACGGGAGGAGTGAACGAGCAGTACTTC. The gene calls are TRBV4-2 and TRBJ2-7; 7 bases fit TRBD2. V was pared by 0 bases and J by 5 bases, with 10 bases of the junction left unmatched. Germline V gives CDR1 LGHNA, CDR2 YNFKEQ. The CDR3 runs 16 residues.

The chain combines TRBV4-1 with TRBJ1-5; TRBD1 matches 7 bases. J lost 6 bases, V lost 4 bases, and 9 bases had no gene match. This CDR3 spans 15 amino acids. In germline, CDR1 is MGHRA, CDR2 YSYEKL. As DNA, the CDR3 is TGCGCCAGCAGCCCTACGCTAGGGGGCGGTCAGCCCCAGCATTTT. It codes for CASSPTLGGGQPQHF.

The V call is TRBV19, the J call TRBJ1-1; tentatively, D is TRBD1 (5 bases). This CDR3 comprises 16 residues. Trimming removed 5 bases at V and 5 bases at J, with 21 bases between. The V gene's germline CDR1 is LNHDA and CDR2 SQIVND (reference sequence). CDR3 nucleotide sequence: TGTGCCAGTAGTTTGCAGGAGGACGGGACGAGGACTGAAGCTTTCTTT. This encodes CASSLQEDGTRTEAFF.

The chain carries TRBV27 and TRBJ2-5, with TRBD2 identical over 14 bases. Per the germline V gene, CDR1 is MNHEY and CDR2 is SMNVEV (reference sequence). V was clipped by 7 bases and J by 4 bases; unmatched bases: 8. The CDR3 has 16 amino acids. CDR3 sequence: CASKTGTSGSRETQYF. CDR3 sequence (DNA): TGTGCCAGCAAAACCGGGACTAGCGGGAGTCGAGAGACCCAGTACTTC.

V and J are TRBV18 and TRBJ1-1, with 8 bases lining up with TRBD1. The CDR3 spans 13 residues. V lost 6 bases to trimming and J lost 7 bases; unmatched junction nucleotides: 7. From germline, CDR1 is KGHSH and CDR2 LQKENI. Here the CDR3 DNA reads TGTGCCAGCTCGCCCGACAGGGGAATTGAAGCTTTCTTT. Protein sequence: CASSPDRGIEAFF. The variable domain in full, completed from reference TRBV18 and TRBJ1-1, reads NAGVMQNPRHLVRRRGQEARLRCSPMKGHSHVYWYRQLPEEGLKFMVYLQKENIIDESGMPKERFSAEFPKEGPSILRIQQVVRGDSAAYFCASSPDRGIEAFFGQGTRLTVV.

The CDR3 region is CASSHYTDNSPLHF. The CDR3 DNA sequence: TGCGCCAGCAGCCATTATACGGATAATTCACCCCTCCACTTT. The rearrangement links TRBV4-1 to TRBJ1-6, with no clear D. Trimming shortened V by 3 bases and J by 5 bases, and 8 bases separated the two germline ends. There are 14 residues in the CDR3. Germline assignment: CDR1 MGHRA and CDR2 YSYEKL.

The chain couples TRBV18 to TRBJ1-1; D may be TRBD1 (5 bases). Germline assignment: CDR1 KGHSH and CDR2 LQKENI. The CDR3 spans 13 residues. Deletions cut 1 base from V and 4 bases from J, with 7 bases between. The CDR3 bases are TGTGCCAGCTCACCACTAGGGGCCACTGAAGCTTTCTTT. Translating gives CASSPLGATEAFF.

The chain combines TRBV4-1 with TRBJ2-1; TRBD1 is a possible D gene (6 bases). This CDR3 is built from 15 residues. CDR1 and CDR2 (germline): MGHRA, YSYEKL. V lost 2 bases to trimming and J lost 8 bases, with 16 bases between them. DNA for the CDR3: TGCGCCAGCAGCCAATCTCCGGGACACGGGTATGAGCAGTTCTTC. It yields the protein CASSQSPGHGYEQFF.

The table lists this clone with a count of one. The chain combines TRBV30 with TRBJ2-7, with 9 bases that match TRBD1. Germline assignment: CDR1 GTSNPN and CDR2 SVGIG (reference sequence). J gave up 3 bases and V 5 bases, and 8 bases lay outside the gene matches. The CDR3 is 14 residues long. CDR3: CAWGSGQGFYEQYF. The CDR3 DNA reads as TGTGCCTGGGGGAGTGGACAGGGGTTCTACGAGCAGTACTTC.

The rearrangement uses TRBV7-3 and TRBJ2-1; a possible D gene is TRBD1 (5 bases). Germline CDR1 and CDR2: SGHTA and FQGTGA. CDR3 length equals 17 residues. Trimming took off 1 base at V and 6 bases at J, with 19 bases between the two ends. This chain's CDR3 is CASSLNPLPGMGNEQFF. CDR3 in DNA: TGTGCCAGCAGCTTAAATCCGCTCCCAGGGATGGGCAATGAGCAGTTCTTC.

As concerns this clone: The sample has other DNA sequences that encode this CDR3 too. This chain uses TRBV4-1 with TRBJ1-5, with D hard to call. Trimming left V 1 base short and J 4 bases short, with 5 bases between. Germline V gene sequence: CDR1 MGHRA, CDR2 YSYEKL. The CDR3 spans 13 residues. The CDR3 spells CASSQVENQPQHF. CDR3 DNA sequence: TGCGCCAGCAGCCAAGTAGAAAATCAGCCCCAGCATTTT.

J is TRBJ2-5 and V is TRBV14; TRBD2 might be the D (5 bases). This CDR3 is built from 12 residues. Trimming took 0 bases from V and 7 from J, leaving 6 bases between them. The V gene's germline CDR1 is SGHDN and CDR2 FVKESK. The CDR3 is CASSQDRGTQYF. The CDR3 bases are TGTGCCAGCAGCCAAGATCGGGGGACCCAGTACTTC.

The CDR3 DNA reads TGTGCCAGCACGGAAGGGACACCCGACTACGAGCAGTACTTC. Its protein is CASTEGTPDYEQYF. The chain couples TRBV28 to TRBJ2-5, with D possibly matching TRBD1 (6 bases). The end of the DNA fits TRBJ2-7 better, so the J call may be wrong. The germline gives CDR1 MDHEN, CDR2 SYDVKM. This CDR3 is 14 amino acids long.

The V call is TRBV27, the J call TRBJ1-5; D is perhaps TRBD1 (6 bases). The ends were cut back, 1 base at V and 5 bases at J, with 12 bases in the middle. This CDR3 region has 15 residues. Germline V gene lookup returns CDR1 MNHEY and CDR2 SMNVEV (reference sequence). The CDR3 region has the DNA TGTGCCAGCAGTTTATTGGGGGGGCCCTATCAGCCCCAGCATTTT. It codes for CASSLLGGPYQPQHF.

The CDR3 region has the DNA TGTGCCAGCAGCGTTCGGACTAGCGGGATTTTGACCTACAATGAGCAGTTCTTC. Translating gives CASSVRTSGILTYNEQFF. V gene TRBV9 combines with J gene TRBJ2-1; 12 nucleotides agree with TRBD2. V lost 2 bases, J lost 2 bases, and 8 bases stayed unmatched. Per germline, CDR1 SGDLS and CDR2 YYNGEE. The length of the CDR3 is 18 residues.

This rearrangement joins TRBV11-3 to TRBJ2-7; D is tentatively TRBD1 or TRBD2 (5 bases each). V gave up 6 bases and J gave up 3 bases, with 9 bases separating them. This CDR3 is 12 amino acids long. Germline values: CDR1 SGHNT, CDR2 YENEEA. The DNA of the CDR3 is TGTGCCAGCAGGGTTGGGGGCTACGAGCAGTACTTC. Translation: CASRVGGYEQYF.

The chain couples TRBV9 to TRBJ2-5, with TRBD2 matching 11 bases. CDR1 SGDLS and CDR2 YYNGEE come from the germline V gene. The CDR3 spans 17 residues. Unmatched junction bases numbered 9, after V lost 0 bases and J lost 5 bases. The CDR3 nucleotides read TGTGCCAGCAGCGTAGCTACTAGCGGGAGTTTGTGGGAGACCCAGTACTTC. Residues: CASSVATSGSLWETQYF. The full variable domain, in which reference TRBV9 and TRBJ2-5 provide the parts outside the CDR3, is DSGVTQTPKHLITATGQRVTLRCSPRSGDLSVYWYQQSLDQGLQFLIQYYNGEERAKGNILERFSAQQFPDLHSELNLSSLELGDSALYFCASSVATSGSLWETQYFGPGTRLLVL.

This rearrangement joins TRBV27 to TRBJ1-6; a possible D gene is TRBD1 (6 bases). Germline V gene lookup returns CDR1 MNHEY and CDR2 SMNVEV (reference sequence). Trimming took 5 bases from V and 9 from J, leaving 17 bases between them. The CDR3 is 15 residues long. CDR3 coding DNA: TGTGCCAGCAGTCTCAAACAGGGAAGAGCTTCACCCCTCCACTTT. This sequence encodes CASSLKQGRASPLHF.

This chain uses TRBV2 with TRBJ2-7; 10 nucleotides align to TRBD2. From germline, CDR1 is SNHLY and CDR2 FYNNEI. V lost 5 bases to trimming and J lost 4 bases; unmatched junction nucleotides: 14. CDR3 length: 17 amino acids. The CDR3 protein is CASSIGGGSGRTYEQYF. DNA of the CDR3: TGTGCCAGCAGTATTGGAGGTGGTAGCGGGAGGACGTACGAGCAGTACTTC.

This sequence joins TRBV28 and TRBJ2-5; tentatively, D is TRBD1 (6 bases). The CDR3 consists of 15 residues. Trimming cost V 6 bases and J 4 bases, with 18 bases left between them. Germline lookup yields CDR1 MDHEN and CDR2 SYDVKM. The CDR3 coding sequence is TGTGCCAGCAGGTTTGGTCAGGGGTCCTCAGAGACCCAGTACTTC. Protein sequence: CASRFGQGSSETQYF.

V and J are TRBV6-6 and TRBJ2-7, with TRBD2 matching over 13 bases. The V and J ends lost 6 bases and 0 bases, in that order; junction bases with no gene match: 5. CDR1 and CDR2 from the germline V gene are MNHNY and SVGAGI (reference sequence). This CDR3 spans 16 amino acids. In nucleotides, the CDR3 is TGTGCCAGCAGCCTAGGGACTAGCGGGAACTCCTACGAGCAGTACTTC. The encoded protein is CASSLGTSGNSYEQYF.